These 18 T cell receptor beta chains share one sample of origin, sequenced in a study of OX40 agonist ivuxolimab in advanced cancers. Libraries were prepared by immunoSEQ multiplex PCR; TCRdb keeps only in-frame clonotypes and omits some of them. The sample lists about 55,000 clones; approximately 86% were seen once. The sample here was CD4+ or CD8+ T cells sorted from blood, taken in a trial of the OX40 agonist ivuxolimab. The receptors come from an adult with an advanced solid tumor such as melanoma, head and neck, liver or kidney cancer.

The V and J genes are TRBV7-8 and TRBJ2-7; TRBD2 is a possible D gene (5 bases). The germline CDR1 and CDR2 sequences are SGHVS and FQNEAQ. Trimming pared 1 base from V and 3 bases from J, leaving 13 bases between. The CDR3 sequence is 15 residues long. The CDR3 reads CASSLGGPERYEQYF. The CDR3 DNA reads TGTGCCAGCAGCTTAGGAGGGCCAGAACGCTACGAGCAGTACTTC.

The chain joins TRBV5-6 to TRBJ1-1; 8 bases map to TRBD1. J lost 8 bases, V lost 0 bases, and 3 bases had no gene match. Germline CDR1 is SGHDT and CDR2 is YYEEEE. CDR3 size: 13 residues. The CDR3 sequence: CASSLVQGGEAFF. For the CDR3, the DNA is TGTGCCAGCAGCTTGGTACAGGGGGGAGAAGCTTTCTTT.

This sequence joins TRBV9 and TRBJ2-5; 8 bases fit TRBD1. This CDR3 region has 15 residues. Germline-derived CDR1 and CDR2 are SGDLS and YYNGEE. Unmatched junction bases numbered 3, after V lost 0 bases and J lost 2 bases. The CDR3 coding sequence is TGTGCCAGCAGCGTAGTTGGACAGGGTCAAGAGACCCAGTACTTC. It yields the protein CASSVVGQGQETQYF.

The chain links TRBV19 to TRBJ1-1; D is undetermined. This CDR3 contains 18 residues. The germline V gene encodes CDR1 LNHDA and CDR2 SQIVND (reference sequence). Trimming left V 4 bases short and J 0 bases short, with 21 bases between. Here the CDR3 DNA reads TGTGCCAGTAGTAATGACCTAACCCCCGGGCTCATGAACACTGAAGCTTTCTTT. Its protein is CASSNDLTPGLMNTEAFF.

The chain employs TRBV11-2 and TRBJ1-2; D gene uncertain. Germline V gene data show CDR1 as SGHAT and CDR2 as FQNNGV. The CDR3 length is 16 residues. The V gene lost 7 bases and the J gene lost 5 bases, with 23 bases spanning the gap. This CDR3 is CASTFTRGGRKYGYTF. CDR3 nucleotide sequence: TGTGCCAGCACCTTTACCCGGGGAGGGCGAAAATATGGCTACACCTTC.

The genes are TRBV27 and TRBJ2-7; TRBD1 agrees at 10 bases. The CDR3 has 14 amino acids. Germline CDR1 is MNHEY and CDR2 is SMNVEV (reference sequence). J gave up 2 bases and V 6 bases, and 4 bases lay outside the gene matches. CDR3 in DNA: TGTGCCAGCAGACCGGGACAGGGGCCCTACGAGCAGTACTTC. Translation gives CASRPGQGPYEQYF.

This clone showed up just once. This chain uses TRBV27 with TRBJ1-5, with D maybe TRBD1 (6 bases). Trimming pared 4 bases from V and 5 bases from J, leaving 9 bases between. The CDR3 extends over 13 amino acids. CDR1 and CDR2 from the germline V gene are MNHEY and SMNVEV (reference sequence). CDR3 protein: CASSSGDYQPQHF. The CDR3 coding sequence is TGTGCCAGCAGTTCAGGGGATTATCAGCCCCAGCATTTT.

CDR3 protein: CASSLQGHQPQHF. CDR3 sequence (DNA): TGTGCCAGCAGCCTACAGGGCCATCAGCCCCAGCATTTT. The chain combines TRBV6-4 with TRBJ1-5; tentatively, D is TRBD1 (6 bases). V dropped 6 bases and J dropped 5 bases, with 11 bases sitting between them. The germline CDR1 and CDR2 sequences are MRHNA and SNTAGT. CDR3 length: 13 residues.

This chain uses TRBV5-1 with TRBJ2-7; maybe TRBD2 (5 bases). With 4 bases removed from V and 7 bases from J, the gap between germline ends came to 18 bases. Germline CDR1 reads SGHRS; CDR2 reads YFSETQ. This CDR3 has 14 residues. In DNA, the CDR3 is TGCGCCAGCAGCCTAGATCCGGGGTCGGGGGAGCAGTACTTC. Translated: CASSLDPGSGEQYF.

This sequence joins TRBV7-6 and TRBJ2-7; D remains unclear. With 1 base removed from V and 0 bases from J, the gap between germline ends came to 13 bases. Germline V gives CDR1 SGHVS, CDR2 FNYEAQ. There are 16 residues in the CDR3. The CDR3 DNA sequence: TGTGCCAGCAGCTTAGGCTCAGCCCCAAGCTCCTACGAGCAGTACTTC. Translating it yields CASSLGSAPSSYEQYF.

By frequency in the sample, this clone is medium-sized. The rearrangement joins TRBV5-8 to TRBJ1-6; the D gene is possibly TRBD1 (5 bases). Germline values: CDR1 SGHTS, CDR2 YDEGEE. The CDR3 runs 14 residues. Between the trimmed V and J ends, which lost 4 bases and 7 bases, there was a span of 12 bases. The CDR3 sequence is CASSPRGGNSPLHF. Here the CDR3 DNA reads TGTGCCAGCAGCCCTCGGGGCGGGAATTCACCCCTCCACTTT.

Only a few counts were recorded for this clone. J is TRBJ1-1 and V is TRBV4-1; no firm D call. Germline V gene sequence: CDR1 MGHRA, CDR2 YSYEKL. With 0 bases removed from V and 5 bases from J, the gap between germline ends came to 13 bases. The CDR3 loop spans 15 amino acids. For the CDR3, the DNA is TGCGCCAGCAGCCAAGATAAGGGAGCTGGAACTGAAGCTTTCTTT. It encodes CASSQDKGAGTEAFF.

The chain couples TRBV9 to TRBJ2-1; D is ambiguous. CDR1 and CDR2 (germline): SGDLS, YYNGEE. The CDR3 is 11 residues long. The V gene lost 3 bases and the J gene lost 12 bases, with 10 bases spanning the gap. CDR3 DNA: TGTGCCAGCAGCGCGGGCCCTGGGCAGTTCTTC. This translates into CASSAGPGQFF.

The chain joins TRBV7-8 to TRBJ2-1; D is undetermined. Germline V gene sequence: CDR1 SGHVS, CDR2 FQNEAQ. V lost 1 base, J lost 2 bases, and 9 bases lay in between. This CDR3 is 15 amino acids long. CDR3: CASSLDRLAYNEQFF. DNA of the CDR3: TGTGCCAGCAGCTTAGATCGGCTAGCCTACAATGAGCAGTTCTTC.

The V and J genes are TRBV11-2 and TRBJ1-2; D remains ambiguous. Looked up from germline, CDR1 is SGHAT and CDR2 is FQNNGV. The CDR3 length is 13 residues. V shed 0 bases and J shed 7 bases, with 9 bases lying between them. DNA for the CDR3: TGTGCCAGCAGCTTAGAAGCCCGGGTTGGCTACACCTTC. Protein product: CASSLEARVGYTF.

In this sample, this clone turned up a few times. This chain connects TRBV27 to TRBJ1-2, with D hard to call. V was clipped by 8 bases and J by 4 bases, with 8 bases between them. Germline V gene sequence: CDR1 MNHEY, CDR2 SMNVEV (reference sequence). The CDR3 runs 11 residues. The CDR3 DNA reads TGTGCCAGCCAAGGGAGCTATGGCTACACCTTC. It specifies CASQGSYGYTF.

The chain employs TRBV7-9 and TRBJ1-1; TRBD1 is a possible D gene (5 bases). CDR3 length: 16 residues. Trimming removed 1 base from V and 5 bases from J, with 17 bases in between. Germline CDR1 reads SEHNR; CDR2 reads FQNEAQ (reference sequence). CDR3 nucleotides: TGTGCCAGCAGCTTAGTGGCAGGGAGGATAGGGACTGAAGCTTTCTTT. Translation: CASSLVAGRIGTEAFF.

The chain combines TRBV27 with TRBJ1-5; D gene unclear. CDR3 length: 13 residues. V was clipped by 4 bases and J by 6 bases, with 10 bases between them. The V gene's germline CDR1 is MNHEY and CDR2 SMNVEV (reference sequence). CDR3 region: CASSSFGGQPQHF. In DNA form, the CDR3 reads TGTGCCAGCAGTTCCTTTGGAGGTCAGCCCCAGCATTTT.